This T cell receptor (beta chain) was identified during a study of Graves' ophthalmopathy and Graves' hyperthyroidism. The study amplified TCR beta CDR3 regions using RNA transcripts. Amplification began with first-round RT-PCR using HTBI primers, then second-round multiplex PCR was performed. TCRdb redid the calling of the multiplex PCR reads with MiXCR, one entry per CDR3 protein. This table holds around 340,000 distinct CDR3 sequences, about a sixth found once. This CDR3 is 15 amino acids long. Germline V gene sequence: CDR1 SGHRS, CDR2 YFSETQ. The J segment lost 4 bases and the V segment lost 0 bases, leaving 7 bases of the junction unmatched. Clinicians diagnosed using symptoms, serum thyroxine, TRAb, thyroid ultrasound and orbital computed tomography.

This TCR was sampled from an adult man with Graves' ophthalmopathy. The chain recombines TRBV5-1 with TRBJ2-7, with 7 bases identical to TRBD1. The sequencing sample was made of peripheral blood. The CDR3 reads CASSLVLPGGYEQYF. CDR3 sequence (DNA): TGCGCCAGCAGCTTGGTGCTCCCAGGGGGATACGAGCAGTACTTC.